This note documents a single T cell receptor (beta chain) sequence. This entry comes from a study of patients and donors after allogeneic stem cell transplantation. TCRdb re-analysed the RT-PCR reads in MiXCR, keeping a single row per CDR3 protein. Altogether under 200,000 distinct CDR3 sequences are present, roughly 31% being singletons, with the ten largest covering 2.5% to 3.5%. The J segment lost 3 bases and the V segment lost 4 bases, leaving 11 bases of the junction unmatched. The length of the CDR3 is 17 residues. Germline CDR1 is MRHNA and CDR2 is SNTAGT. The TCR comes from a human donor who was either an allogeneic HSCT recipient or a stem cell or donor lymphocyte infusion donor (not recorded which). It is not recorded whose cells these are; they may come from a transplant donor. The material sequenced was blood, either unsorted or a sorted T cell fraction (not recorded which). This sequence joins TRBV6-4 and TRBJ2-3; TRBD2 matches at 9 bases. CDR3: CASSALAGTSGTDTQYF. The CDR3 nucleotides are TGTGCCAGCAGTGCGCTAGCGGGGACTTCCGGGACAGATACGCAGTATTTT.